This T cell receptor beta chain was observed in a study of beta chain features in type 1 diabetes. The CDR3 loop spans 11 amino acids. Trimming pared 6 bases from V and 12 bases from J, leaving 12 bases between. CDR1 MNHEY and CDR2 SVGAGI come from the germline V gene. Expressed TCRB transcripts were sequenced after all isolated RNA was converted to cDNA. Sequencing used immunoSEQ multiplex PCR; TCRdb keeps in-frame clones, though not all of them. The sample has about 660,000 clones, about 14% seen once; the top ten hold less than 0.04%. Regarding this clone: What it recognizes is unknown.

Findings of the study overall: Naive, central memory and Treg TCRB repertoires seemed to resemble each other more closely in patients than they did in healthy donors. Type 1 diabetes patients showed a moderate but significant shortening of TCRB CDR3s in all four CD4+ subsets.

Sequenced: naive CD4+ T cells from blood. V and J are TRBV6-5 and TRBJ2-1; D is possibly TRBD1 (6 bases). This TCR came from a man younger than 35 with type 1 diabetes. The chain's CDR3 is CASSQGHGQFF. The CDR3 DNA sequence: TGTGCCAGCAGCCAGGGGCACGGGCAGTTCTTC.